The present T cell receptor (beta chain) was sequenced within a study of Graves' ophthalmopathy and Graves' hyperthyroidism. Study-wide background: A follow-up of 18 months without ophthalmopathy meant that hyperthyroidism was stable.

Amplified TCR beta CDR3 regions were obtained using RNA transcripts as template. The first-round RT-PCR employed HTBI primers together with the Qiagen OneStep RT-PCR kit. A multiplex PCR was then performed as the second round. TCRdb reanalysed the multiplex PCR reads using MiXCR and keeps one entry per CDR3 protein. The profile shows around 1.1 million distinct CDR3 sequences, 35% to 40% of them singletons. The authors diagnosed from clinical symptoms, serum thyroxine, TRAb, thyroid ultrasound and orbital computed tomography. The specimen was peripheral blood or thyroid tissue (not recorded which). This TCR derives from an adult man with Graves' hyperthyroidism.

The DNA for the CDR3 is TGCGCCAGCAGCCGCGGCGGGACAGGGTTCGGCGAGCAGTACTTC. Translated, it gives CASSRGGTGFGEQYF. The chain recombines TRBV4-1 with TRBJ2-7; TRBD1 agrees at 9 bases. The germline V gene encodes CDR1 MGHRA and CDR2 YSYEKL. This CDR3 has 15 residues. J lost 6 bases, V lost 4 bases, and 10 bases had no gene match.